The clone carrying this T cell receptor beta chain is a singleton in its sample. This sample was included in a study of blood T cell repertoires in COVID-19. Across the whole study: Nucleic acid was either cDNA or gDNA, and it came from T cells, B-cell-depleted T cells, or PBMCs.

Repertoires were generated with immunoSEQ multiplex PCR, while TCRdb's copy carries only in-frame clones and drops some. Found here are some 93,000 clones, about 89% of them singletons; the top ten hold about 9.4%. Trimming stripped 7 bases from V and 0 bases from J, with 13 bases between. The CDR3 has 15 residues. From germline, CDR1 is LNHDA and CDR2 SQIVND (reference sequence). This sequence originates from a middle-aged man with acute or convalescent COVID-19. Sequencing used peripheral blood. The chain is built from TRBV19 and TRBJ1-5; D not certain. CDR3 residues: CASTPGSYSNQPQHF. The DNA for the CDR3 is TGTGCCAGTACCCCAGGCAGCTATAGCAATCAGCCCCAGCATTTT.